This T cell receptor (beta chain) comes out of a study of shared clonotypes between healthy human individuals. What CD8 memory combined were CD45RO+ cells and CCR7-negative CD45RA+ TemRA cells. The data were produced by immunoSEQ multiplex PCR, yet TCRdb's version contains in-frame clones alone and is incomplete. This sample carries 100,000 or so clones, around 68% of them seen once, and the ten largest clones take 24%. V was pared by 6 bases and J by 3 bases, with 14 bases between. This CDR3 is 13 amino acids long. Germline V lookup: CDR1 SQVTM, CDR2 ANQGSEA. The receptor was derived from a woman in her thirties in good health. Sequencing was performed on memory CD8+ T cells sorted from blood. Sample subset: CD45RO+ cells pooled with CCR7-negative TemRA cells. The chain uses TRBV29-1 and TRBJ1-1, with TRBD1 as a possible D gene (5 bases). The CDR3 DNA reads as TGCAGCGTAAGGGGAGACGGGCACACTGAAGCTTTCTTT. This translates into CSVRGDGHTEAFF.